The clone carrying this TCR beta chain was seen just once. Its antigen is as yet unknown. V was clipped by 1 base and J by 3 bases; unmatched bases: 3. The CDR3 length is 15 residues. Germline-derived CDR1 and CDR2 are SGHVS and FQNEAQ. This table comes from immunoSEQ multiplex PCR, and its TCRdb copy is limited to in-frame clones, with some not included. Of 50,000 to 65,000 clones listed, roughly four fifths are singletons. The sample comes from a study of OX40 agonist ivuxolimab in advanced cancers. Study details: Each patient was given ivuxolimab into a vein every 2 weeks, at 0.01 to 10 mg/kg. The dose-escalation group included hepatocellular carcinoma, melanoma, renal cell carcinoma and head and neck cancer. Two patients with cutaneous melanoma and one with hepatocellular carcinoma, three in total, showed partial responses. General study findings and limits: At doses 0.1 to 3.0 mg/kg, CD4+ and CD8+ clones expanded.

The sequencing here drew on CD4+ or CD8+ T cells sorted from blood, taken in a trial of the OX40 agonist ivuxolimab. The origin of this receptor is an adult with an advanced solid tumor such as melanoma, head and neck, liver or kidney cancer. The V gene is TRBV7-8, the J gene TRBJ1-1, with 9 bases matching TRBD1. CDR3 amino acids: CASSLVGQGYTEAFF. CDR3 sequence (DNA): TGTGCCAGCAGCTTAGTGGGACAGGGATACACTGAAGCTTTCTTT. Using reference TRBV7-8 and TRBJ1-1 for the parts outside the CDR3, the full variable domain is GAGVSQSPRYKVAKRGQDVALRCDPISGHVSLFWYQQALGQGPEFLTYFQNEAQLDKSGLPSDRFFAERPEGSVSTLKIQRTQQEDSAVYLCASSLVGQGYTEAFFGQGTRLTVV.